This T cell receptor (beta chain) was observed in a study of blood T cell repertoires in COVID-19. For the study at large: Samples of COVID-19 (acute and convalescent) were obtained from the United States, Italy and Spain. Sources were T cells, B-cell-depleted T cells, or PBMCs; the material itself was cDNA or gDNA.

Per the study methods: Reference gene primer amplification gave nucleated cell count estimates. Clones were read by immunoSEQ multiplex PCR, and TCRdb kept only the in-frame ones, dropping some. The V and J calls and clone size were taken over from that table, and D and trimming were inferred from the DNA. Of roughly 92,000 clones listed, around 87% are singletons. The sequence was obtained from a human donor with acute or convalescent COVID-19. The donor label of this sample is uncertain. Sequenced input: peripheral blood.

The chain's CDR3 is CASSHQEGWELFF. Here the CDR3 DNA reads TGTGCCAGCAGTCACCAGGAGGGATGGGAGCTGTTTTTT. The chain recombines TRBV6-5 with TRBJ2-2; D may be TRBD2 (6 bases). The germline V gene encodes CDR1 MNHEY and CDR2 SVGAGI. The CDR3 length is 13 residues. V gave up 5 bases and J gave up 9 bases, with 13 bases separating them.